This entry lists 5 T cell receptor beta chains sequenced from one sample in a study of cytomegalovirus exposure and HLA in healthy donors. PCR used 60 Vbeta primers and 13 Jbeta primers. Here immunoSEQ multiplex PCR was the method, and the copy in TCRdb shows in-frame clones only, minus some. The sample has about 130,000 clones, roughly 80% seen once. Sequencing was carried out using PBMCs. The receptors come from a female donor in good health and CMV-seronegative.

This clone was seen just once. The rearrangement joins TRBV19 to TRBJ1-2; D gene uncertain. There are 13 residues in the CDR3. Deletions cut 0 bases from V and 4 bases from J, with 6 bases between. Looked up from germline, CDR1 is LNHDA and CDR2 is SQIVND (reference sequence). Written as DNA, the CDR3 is TGTGCCAGTAGTATAGACGGCGGCTATGGCTACACCTTC. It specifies CASSIDGGYGYTF.

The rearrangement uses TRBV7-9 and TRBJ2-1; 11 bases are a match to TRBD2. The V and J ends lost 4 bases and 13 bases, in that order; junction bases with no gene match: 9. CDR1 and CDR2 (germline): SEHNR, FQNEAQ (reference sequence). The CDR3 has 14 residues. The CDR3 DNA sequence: TGTGCCAGCAGCTCCCGGGCCGGACTAGCGGGCCAGTTCTTC. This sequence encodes CASSSRAGLAGQFF.

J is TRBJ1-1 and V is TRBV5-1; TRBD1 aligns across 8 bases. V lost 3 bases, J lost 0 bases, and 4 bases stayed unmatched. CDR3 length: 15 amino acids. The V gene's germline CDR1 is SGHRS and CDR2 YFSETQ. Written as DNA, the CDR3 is TGCGCCAGCAGCTCGAGGACAGGGATGAACACTGAAGCTTTCTTT. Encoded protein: CASSSRTGMNTEAFF.

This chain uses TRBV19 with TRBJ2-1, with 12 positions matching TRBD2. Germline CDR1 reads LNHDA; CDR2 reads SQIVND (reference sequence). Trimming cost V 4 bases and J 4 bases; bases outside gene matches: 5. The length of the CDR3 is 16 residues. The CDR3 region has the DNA TGTGCCAGTAGTAGAGGACTAGCGGGACCTTACAATGAGCAGTTCTTC. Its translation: CASSRGLAGPYNEQFF. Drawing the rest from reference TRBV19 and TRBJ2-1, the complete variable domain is DGGITQSPKYLFRKEGQNVTLSCEQNLNHDAMYWYRQDPGQGLRLIYYSQIVNDFQKGDIAEGYSVSREKKESFPLTVTSAQKNPTAFYLCASSRGLAGPYNEQFFGPGTRLTVL.

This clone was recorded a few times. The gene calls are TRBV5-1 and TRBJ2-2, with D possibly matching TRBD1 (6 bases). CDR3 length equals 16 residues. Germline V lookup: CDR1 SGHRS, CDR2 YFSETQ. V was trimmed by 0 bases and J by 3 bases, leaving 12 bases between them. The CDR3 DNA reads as TGCGCCAGCAGCTTGGGCCACAGGGTGGACACCGGGGAGCTGTTTTTT. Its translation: CASSLGHRVDTGELFF.